These 29 T cell receptor beta chains were all obtained from the same sample, sequenced in a study of blood T cells in healthy people across ages. Sample-barcoded 5' priming and a J-beta primer mix drove a second PCR of about 6 to 11 cycles. TCRdb recomputed calls from the 5' RACE reads with MiXCR, one row per CDR3 protein. This table has approximately 800,000 distinct CDR3 sequences, about 36% appearing once. Material: blood. These TCRs come from a man between 18 and 35 years old in good health.

This clonotype was seen repeatedly, ten times or more. This sequence joins TRBV7-9 and TRBJ1-6; TRBD1 is a possible D gene (6 bases). V was trimmed by 4 bases and J by 7 bases, leaving 11 bases between them. CDR1 and CDR2 from the germline V gene are SEHNR and FQNEAQ (reference sequence). The CDR3 extends over 14 amino acids. CDR3 amino acids: CASSSDRSNSPLHF. CDR3 coding DNA: TGTGCCAGCAGCTCAGACAGGTCGAATTCACCCCTCCACTTT.

Turning to this clonotype: Mismatch with germline at one junction end may stem from a read error. This chain links TRBV28 with TRBJ1-1; D is ambiguous. The CDR3 consists of 17 residues. Germline CDR1 reads MDHEN; CDR2 reads SYDVKM. The CDR3 loop is CASSLEEGGGMNTEAYF. The CDR3 DNA sequence: TGTGCCAGCAGTTTGGAGGAGGGTGGAGGGATGAACACTGAAGCTTACTTT. Looking up the rest from reference TRBV28 and TRBJ1-1 gives the full variable domain: DVKVTQSSRYLVKRTGEKVFLECVQDMDHENMFWYRQDPGLGLRLIYFSYDVKMKEKGDIPEGYSVSREKKERFSLILESASTNQTSMYLCASSLEEGGGMNTEAYFGQGTRLTVV.

Details on this clonotype: A much larger clone sits a single nucleotide away, making a read error possible. The rearrangement uses TRBV20-1 and TRBJ2-3, with a weak D call TRBD2 (7 bases). The CDR3 runs 21 residues. Germline V gives CDR1 DFQATT, CDR2 SNEGSKA (reference sequence). Trimming removed 1 base from V and 4 bases from J, with 33 bases in between. The CDR3 region has the DNA TGCAGTGCTAGAGCAGCAAGAGGTAGTAACGGGGGGCCGATTAGCGCAGATACGCAGTATTTT. This codes for CSARAARGSNGGPISADTQYF.

The chain couples TRBV7-9 to TRBJ1-1, with a tentative D call TRBD1 (5 bases). Germline values: CDR1 SEHNR, CDR2 FQNEAQ (reference sequence). With 3 bases removed from V and 0 bases from J, the gap between germline ends came to 14 bases. The CDR3 runs to 16 residues. The CDR3 sequence: CASSFPETDMNTEAFF. Written as DNA, the CDR3 is TGTGCCAGCAGCTTCCCAGAGACAGACATGAACACTGAAGCTTTCTTT. The full variable domain, completed using reference TRBV7-9 and TRBJ1-1, is DTGVSQNPRHKITKRGQNVTFRCDPISEHNRLYWYRQTLGQGPEFLTYFQNEAQLEKSRLLSDRFSAERPKGSFSTLEIQRTEQGDSAMYLCASSFPETDMNTEAFFGQGTRLTVV.

This clonotype was recorded many times. The V and J genes are TRBV6-4 and TRBJ2-3; D is possibly TRBD2 (6 bases). CDR3 length: 15 amino acids. The germline gives CDR1 MRHNA, CDR2 SNTAGT. V lost 8 bases, J lost 0 bases, and 15 bases lay in between. The CDR3 region is CASPYGGPSTDTQYF. In nucleotides, the CDR3 is TGTGCCAGCCCATACGGGGGTCCTAGCACAGATACGCAGTATTTT.

V gene TRBV5-1 combines with J gene TRBJ2-1, with unresolved D. The germline CDR1 and CDR2 sequences are SGHRS and YFSETQ. CDR3 size: 16 residues. Trimming shortened V by 1 base and J by 0 bases, and 11 bases separated the two germline ends. The CDR3 is CASSLQASSSYNEQFF. For the CDR3, the DNA is TGCGCCAGCAGCTTGCAAGCTTCTAGCTCCTACAATGAGCAGTTCTTC.

This clonotype was seen a handful of times. A read error may be the cause here, since a much bigger clone is one base away. V usage is TRBV4-2 and J usage is TRBJ2-3; D is possibly TRBD2 (5 bases). CDR1 is LGHNA, CDR2 YNFKEQ, per germline. The CDR3 runs 16 residues. The germline V and J ends were trimmed by 0 bases and 1 base, with 11 bases remaining between them. The CDR3 spells CASSQEGRAGTDTQYF. The CDR3 nucleotides read TGTGCCAGCAGCCAAGAAGGACGAGCGGGCACAGATACGCAGTATTTT.

This clonotype showed up many times. The chain couples TRBV5-1 to TRBJ2-3; D may be TRBD2 (6 bases). CDR1 SGHRS and CDR2 YFSETQ come from the germline V gene. The CDR3 consists of 16 residues. Trimming took off 4 bases at V and 2 bases at J, with 17 bases between the two ends. This CDR3 is CASSPEGPRNTDTQYF. The CDR3 DNA is TGCGCCAGCAGCCCGGAGGGGCCAAGGAACACAGATACGCAGTATTTT.

The J gene is TRBJ2-5, the V gene TRBV12-3 or TRBV12-4, with 7 bases identical to TRBD1. The DNA end is a closer match to TRBJ2-7, so the J assignment may be wrong. The CDR3 totals 14 residues. CDR3 bases: TGTGCCAGCAGTTTGACAGGGCCGGCTAACGAGCAGTACTTC. Protein product: CASSLTGPANEQYF.

This clonotype was observed a handful of times. The chain combines TRBV4-3 with TRBJ2-3; tentatively, D is TRBD2 (7 bases). The CDR3 consists of 17 residues. Germline values: CDR1 LGHNA, CDR2 YSLEER. Trimming removed 0 bases at V and 2 bases at J, with 15 bases between. The CDR3, as DNA: TGCGCCAGCAGCCAAGATAAGGGGGGACTACACACAGATACGCAGTATTTT. Protein: CASSQDKGGLHTDTQYF.

This clonotype was recorded only once. The chain has TRBV7-2 and TRBJ1-2; tentative D call: TRBD1 (6 bases). Trimming left V 5 bases short and J 6 bases short, with 16 bases between. The CDR3 has 14 residues. The germline V gene has CDR1 SGHTA and CDR2 FQGNSA. CDR3 amino acids: CASSRTTGYHGYTF. DNA of the CDR3: TGTGCCAGCAGCCGAACAACAGGGTACCATGGCTACACCTTC.

The chain links TRBV7-9 to TRBJ1-2; TRBD1 aligns across 9 bases. After removal of 3 bases from V and 2 bases from J, the junction contained 7 bases not matched to a gene. There are 16 residues in the CDR3. The germline V gene encodes CDR1 SEHNR and CDR2 FQNEAQ (reference sequence). DNA of the CDR3: TGTGCCAGCAGCTTGCGGGACAGGGTCGGGAACTATGGCTACACCTTC. Its translation: CASSLRDRVGNYGYTF. Full variable domain (rest looked up from reference TRBV7-9 and TRBJ1-2): DTGVSQNPRHKITKRGQNVTFRCDPISEHNRLYWYRQTLGQGPEFLTYFQNEAQLEKSRLLSDRFSAERPKGSFSTLEIQRTEQGDSAMYLCASSLRDRVGNYGYTFGSGTRLTVV.

J is TRBJ2-7 and V is TRBV10-3; perhaps TRBD1 as D (6 bases). V was clipped by 2 bases and J by 7 bases, with 15 bases between them. This CDR3 comprises 14 residues. The germline CDR1 and CDR2 sequences are ENHRY and SYGVKD. CDR3 nucleotide sequence: TGTGCCATCAGTGAGGGGGACATCAACAATGAGCAGTACTTC. Its translation is CAISEGDINNEQYF.

The chain couples TRBV12-3 or TRBV12-4 to TRBJ1-2; D unresolved. Trimming cost V 6 bases and J 8 bases, with 16 bases left between them. This CDR3 contains 13 residues. The CDR3 loop reads CASRLIRVGGYTF. The DNA of the CDR3 is TGTGCCAGCAGGTTAATCCGGGTTGGCGGCTACACCTTC.

The genes are TRBV20-1 and TRBJ2-3; TRBD2 matches 11 bases. Unmatched junction bases numbered 8, after V lost 6 bases and J lost 3 bases. Germline V gene lookup returns CDR1 DFQATT and CDR2 SNEGSKA (reference sequence). The CDR3 extends over 15 amino acids. The CDR3 is CSATTSGRETDTQYF. DNA for the CDR3: TGCAGTGCAACAACTAGCGGGAGAGAAACAGATACGCAGTATTTT.

Worth noting for this clonotype: Since a much larger clone is just one base distant, this may be a read error. The chain is built from TRBV12-3 or TRBV12-4 and TRBJ2-5; D unclear. The length of the CDR3 is 13 residues. Deletions cut 7 bases from V and 11 bases from J, with 20 bases between. CDR3 amino acids: CASTGSIVSEQYF. CDR3 sequence (DNA): TGTGCCAGCACCGGATCCATAGTCAGTGAGCAGTACTTC.

The chain joins TRBV12-3 or TRBV12-4 to TRBJ1-1; a weak D match, TRBD1 (5 bases). The CDR3 is 16 residues long. Trimming took 4 bases from V and 0 from J, leaving 15 bases between them. The CDR3 is CASSSGVGPLNTEAFF. The DNA for the CDR3 is TGTGCCAGCAGTTCCGGTGTGGGACCGTTGAACACTGAAGCTTTCTTT.

In its sample, this clonotype was seen a few times. The chain recombines TRBV3-1 with TRBJ2-3; D remains ambiguous. V was cut by 0 bases and J by 0 bases, with 22 bases left in between. The germline V gene encodes CDR1 LGHDT and CDR2 YNNKEL (reference sequence). The CDR3 extends over 20 amino acids. DNA for the CDR3: TGTGCCAGCAGCCAAGATTCTGTCTATCCCTCAGTTCGGAGCACAGATACGCAGTATTTT. Translation: CASSQDSVYPSVRSTDTQYF.

This clonotype has just a few counts. J is TRBJ2-6 and V is TRBV6-5; D is unresolved. The CDR3 is made up of 14 amino acids. Trimming cost V 0 bases and J 11 bases, with 11 bases left between them. Germline V gene data show CDR1 as MNHEY and CDR2 as SVGAGI. CDR3 loop: CASSYSNPWDVLTF. The DNA for the CDR3 is TGTGCCAGCAGTTACTCGAACCCCTGGGACGTCCTGACTTTC.

This clonotype has ten or more counts. The V gene is TRBV4-1, the J gene TRBJ1-6; unclear D gene. The germline V gene has CDR1 MGHRA and CDR2 YSYEKL. The CDR3 length is 15 residues. The ends were cut back, 2 bases at V and 7 bases at J, with 12 bases in the middle. The CDR3 here is CASSQLPFGNSPLHF. In DNA, the CDR3 is TGCGCCAGCAGCCAACTTCCCTTTGGGAATTCACCCCTCCACTTT.

The chain combines TRBV20-1 with TRBJ1-1, with no clear D. Trimming cost V 4 bases and J 2 bases, with 8 bases left between them. This CDR3 comprises 12 residues. Germline lookup yields CDR1 DFQATT and CDR2 SNEGSKA (reference sequence). CDR3 sequence reads: CSAKRANTEAFF. The DNA of the CDR3 is TGCAGTGCTAAACGGGCTAACACTGAAGCTTTCTTT.

This clonotype occurred a few times. The chain recombines TRBV20-1 with TRBJ1-1; D is unresolved. Trimming took off 6 bases at V and 1 base at J, with 12 bases between the two ends. The length of the CDR3 is 13 residues. CDR1 and CDR2 from the germline V gene are DFQATT and SNEGSKA (reference sequence). The CDR3 loop is CSAPAPGNTEAFF. In DNA form, the CDR3 reads TGCAGTGCGCCTGCCCCCGGGAACACTGAAGCTTTCTTT.

This sequence joins TRBV5-6 and TRBJ1-1; D not resolved. Between the trimmed V and J ends, which lost 1 base and 3 bases, there was a span of 10 bases. Per germline, CDR1 SGHDT and CDR2 YYEEEE. The CDR3 is 14 residues long. The DNA for the CDR3 is TGTGCCAGCAGCTTGTTCCTCCGGGACACTGAAGCTTTCTTT. Amino acids: CASSLFLRDTEAFF.

With regard to this clonotype: The germline gene is not matched at one end of the junction; a read error may be the cause. This rearrangement joins TRBV7-2 to TRBJ1-1; 7 bases agree with TRBD1. This CDR3 spans 14 amino acids. Germline V gene data show CDR1 as SGHTA and CDR2 as FQGNSA. CDR3 DNA: TGTGCCGGCAGCCGCGACAGGGCGAGCACTGAAGCTTTCTTT. This encodes CAGSRDRASTEAFF.

This clonotype was observed a few times. DNA of the CDR3: TGTGCCAGCAGCCAACTCTCTGGGTGGAACACTGAAGCTTTCTTT. Translated: CASSQLSGWNTEAFF. The chain joins TRBV14 to TRBJ1-1, with no clear D. The V end was cut by 2 bases, the J end by 1 base, with 11 bases between. The germline V gene encodes CDR1 SGHDN and CDR2 FVKESK. The CDR3 contains 15 residues.

CDR3 sequence reads: CSASYGNYGYTF. For the CDR3, the DNA is TGCAGTGCTAGTTACGGAAACTATGGCTACACCTTC. The chain combines TRBV20-1 with TRBJ1-2; D uncertain. Trimming removed 3 bases at V and 2 bases at J, with 7 bases between. Germline V gene data show CDR1 as DFQATT and CDR2 as SNEGSKA (reference sequence). The CDR3 has 12 amino acids.

This clonotype was seen just once. At one end the junction does not follow the germline gene, possibly because of a read error. The chain recombines TRBV10-3 with TRBJ1-2; possible D gene TRBD1, 6 bases. This CDR3 has 15 residues. The germline V gene encodes CDR1 ENHRY and CDR2 SYGVKD. CDR3 sequence: CDIRPDRTSNYGYTF. The CDR3 region has the DNA TGTGACATCAGGCCAGACAGGACCTCTAACTATGGCTACACCTTC.

This clonotype was seen a handful of times. The genes are TRBV12-3 or TRBV12-4 and TRBJ2-4, with 13 bases matching TRBD2. V trimming: 5 bases; J trimming: 13 bases; junction bases outside the gene matches: 17. The CDR3 has 17 residues. CDR3 residues: CASSHTSGGAGRNEQYF. The CDR3 region has the DNA TGTGCCAGCAGTCATACTAGCGGGGGGGCCGGTCGGAATGAGCAGTACTTC.

The chain carries TRBV6-1 and TRBJ2-1, with 7 bases matching TRBD2. Germline values: CDR1 MNHNS, CDR2 SASEGT. The CDR3 runs to 15 residues. With 4 bases clipped from V and 6 bases from J, the junction kept 9 bases outside the gene matches. CDR3 DNA: TGTGCCAGCAGTGTTTCGAGCGGGAATTCCAATGAGCAGTTCTTC. This codes for CASSVSSGNSNEQFF.